This T cell receptor beta chain came from a study of blood T cell repertoires in COVID-19 (dated by TCRdb to the early 2020s). Study-wide context: Collaborator samples came from the United States, Italy and Spain and covered acute and convalescent phases of COVID-19. Deeply sampled blood TCRbeta repertoires from subjects exposed to, actively infected with, or recovered from COVID-19 were included in the dataset. Where available, HLA class I and class II types were taken from metadata supplied by the sample provider and were not determined by assay-based typing. A freely available public database, intended as a resource for researchers studying the immune response to SARS-CoV-2, is where the repertoires were released. A de-identified subject ID, COVID-19 status, age in years and sex were almost always included in the sample metadata. The material from the prospective study consisted of cDNA or gDNA derived from T cells, B-cell-depleted T cells, or PBMCs. The samples were drawn from two sources: the first 160 participants of the ongoing ImmuneRACE study, and about 1,300 subjects contributed by 6 global collaborators.

Broader findings and caveats from the paper: How much clinical and demographic metadata was included differed by source and by participant, and the metadata was provided uncurated.

Each collaborating institution followed its own protocols to collect whole blood in K2EDTA tubes. For TCRbeta analysis, collaborators shipped samples as frozen whole blood, isolated PBMCs, or DNA extracted from either of those sample types. The immunoSEQ Assay, a bias-controlled multiplex PCR, was used to amplify TCRbeta CDR3 regions from genomic DNA. The authors processed their data as follows. The number of nucleated cells in each sample was estimated by amplification of reference gene primers within the assay. To quantify the absolute abundance of each unique TCRbeta CDR3 rearrangement, sequence reads were collapsed and filtered. For each sample, productive Simpson clonality was calculated by taking the square root of Simpson's diversity index across productive rearrangements. This immuneACCESS table, as held by TCRdb, lists in-frame sequences with V and J called but not all clones. Of the missing ones, under half trace to an unresolved V gene in checked studies; the others have no known cause. That table is the source of V, J and clone size, and D and trimming were worked out from the DNA. The sample table shows roughly 80,000 clones, and 65% to 85% are seen once. The ten largest account for roughly 15% of the sample.

This clone was detected only once. Its binding antigen is unknown. Within one base of it there is no much larger clone, and no base qualities were kept. The CDR1 and CDR2 encoded by the germline V gene are MDHEN and SYDVKM. V loses 4 bases at its end and J loses 8 bases; junction bases beyond the gene matches: 5. Its CDR3 holds 14 amino acids, cysteine through phenylalanine. CDR3 DNA only is kept here, 42 bases in frame from base 1. The material sequenced was peripheral blood. Here the chain combines TRBV28 and TRBJ1-4; 9 junctional bases match TRBD1. The sequence derives from a man in his sixties or seventies with active or convalescent COVID-19. The nucleotides are TGTGCCAGCAGTTCGGGACAGGGAAGAGAAAAACTGTTTTTT. This codes for CASSSGQGREKLFF.